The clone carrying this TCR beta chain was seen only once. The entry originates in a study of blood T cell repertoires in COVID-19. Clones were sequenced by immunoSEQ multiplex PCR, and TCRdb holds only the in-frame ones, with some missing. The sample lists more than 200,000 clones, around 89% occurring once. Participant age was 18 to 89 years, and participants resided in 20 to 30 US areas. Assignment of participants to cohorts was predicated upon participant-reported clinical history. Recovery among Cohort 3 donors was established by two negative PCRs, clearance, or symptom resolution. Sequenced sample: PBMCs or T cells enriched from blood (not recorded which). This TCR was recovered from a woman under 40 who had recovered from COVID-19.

CDR3 nucleotide sequence: TGTGCCAGCTCCCCCTGGGGACAGGGGGCCGCCACCGGGGAGCTGTTTTTT. It translates to CASSPWGQGAATGELFF. The V gene is TRBV7-6, the J gene TRBJ2-2; 12 bases line up with TRBD1. V dropped 8 bases and J dropped 4; count of bases not matched to a gene: 11. CDR1 and CDR2 (germline): SGHVS, FNYEAQ. The CDR3 covers 17 residues.